The 23 T cell receptor beta chains given below trace back to one sample, sequenced in a study of neurological immune-mediated disorders. TCRdb reprocessed the 5' RACE reads via MiXCR and lists one record per CDR3 protein. The sample lists about 50,000 distinct CDR3 sequences; 10% were seen once. The sequenced sample was PBMCs. These receptors all stem from a woman aged 40-49 years with HTLV-1-associated myelopathy (HAM/TSP).

There are a few counts of this clonotype. The rearrangement joins TRBV5-1 to TRBJ2-1; TRBD2 aligns across 11 bases. Germline V gene sequence: CDR1 SGHRS, CDR2 YFSETQ. V shed 0 bases, J shed 6 bases, and the junction held 2 bases outside the gene matches. There are 15 residues in the CDR3. The CDR3 DNA reads TGCGCCAGCAGCTTGGCGGGACTAGCGGCCAATGAGCAGTTCTTC. Protein product: CASSLAGLAANEQFF.

At least ten counts were recorded for this clonotype. The V and J genes are TRBV7-2 and TRBJ2-5, with 11 positions matching TRBD2. J gave up 2 bases and V 0 bases, and 11 bases lay outside the gene matches. This CDR3 region has 19 residues. Germline assignment: CDR1 SGHTA and CDR2 FQGNSA. CDR3 amino acids: CASSLAFLAGGAQQETQYF. CDR3 coding DNA: TGTGCCAGCAGCTTAGCTTTCCTAGCGGGGGGCGCCCAACAAGAGACCCAGTACTTC.

This clonotype was detected ten times or more. The V gene is TRBV5-1, the J gene TRBJ2-1; 7 positions match TRBD2. The junction had 0 bases not matched to a gene; V was cut back by 0 bases and J by 0 bases. Germline V CDR1 and CDR2: SGHRS, YFSETQ. The CDR3 contains 15 residues. CDR3 sequence reads: CASSLGGGSYNEQFF. The CDR3 nucleotides read TGCGCCAGCAGCTTGGGGGGGGGCTCCTACAATGAGCAGTTCTTC. Looking up the rest from reference TRBV5-1 and TRBJ2-1 gives the full variable domain: KAGVTQTPRYLIKTRGQQVTLSCSPISGHRSVSWYQQTPGQGLQFLFEYFSETQRNKGNFPGRFSGRQFSNSRSEMNVSTLELGDSALYLCASSLGGGSYNEQFFGPGTRLTVL.

The table lists this clonotype with a count of one. The chain employs TRBV25-1 and TRBJ2-1; 7 bases map to TRBD1. Germline V gene lookup returns CDR1 MGHDK and CDR2 SYGVNS. The V segment lost 3 bases and the J segment 0 bases; nucleotides outside the gene matches: 5. The CDR3 totals 16 residues. The CDR3 sequence: CASSDGPGGSYNEQFF. The CDR3 coding sequence is TGTGCCAGCAGTGATGGCCCAGGGGGCTCCTACAATGAGCAGTTCTTC.

The rearrangement uses TRBV5-1 and TRBJ2-7; D may be TRBD1 or TRBD2 (5 bases each). The CDR3 covers 15 residues. Per the germline V gene, CDR1 is SGHRS and CDR2 is YFSETQ. Trimming took 0 bases from V and 2 from J, leaving 12 bases between them. The CDR3 here is CASSLVSGSTYEQYF. CDR3 DNA: TGCGCCAGCAGCTTGGTTTCAGGGAGTACCTACGAGCAGTACTTC.

The table lists this clonotype with a few counts. This chain uses TRBV7-2 with TRBJ1-2, with D tentatively TRBD1 (6 bases). The CDR3 is 17 residues long. The V and J ends lost 1 base and 6 bases respectively, with 21 bases between them. The germline CDR1 and CDR2 sequences are SGHTA and FQGNSA. The DNA of the CDR3 is TGTGCCAGCAGCTTAGTGGGTTCCGGGGGCGCAAGGGATGGCTACACCTTC. As protein: CASSLVGSGGARDGYTF.

This clonotype has a handful of counts. The rearrangement links TRBV18 to TRBJ1-2; D remains ambiguous. The CDR3 has 16 residues. Trimming cost V 3 bases and J 3 bases, with 17 bases left between them. Germline assignment: CDR1 KGHSH and CDR2 LQKENI. CDR3 residues: CASSPSSGFAHYGYTF. The CDR3 DNA reads as TGTGCCAGCTCACCTTCTAGTGGCTTCGCTCACTATGGCTACACCTTC.

This clonotype was detected many times. CDR3 DNA: TGCGCCAGCAGGTCACTAGCGGGGGCTACCGGGGAGCTGTTTTTT. This translates into CASRSLAGATGELFF. V is TRBV5-1 and J is TRBJ2-2; 11 bases align to TRBD2. The V segment lost 5 bases and the J segment 5 bases; nucleotides outside the gene matches: 5. The CDR3 totals 15 residues. The germline V gene has CDR1 SGHRS and CDR2 YFSETQ.

This clonotype was counted ten times or more. The chain carries TRBV6-6 and TRBJ1-5, with D maybe TRBD1 (6 bases). V was clipped by 0 bases and J by 4 bases, with 13 bases between them. This CDR3 is built from 16 residues. Per germline, CDR1 MNHNY and CDR2 SVGAGI (reference sequence). CDR3 residues: CASSYSIGQRNQPQHF. As DNA, the CDR3 is TGTGCCAGCAGTTACTCGATTGGACAGCGAAATCAGCCCCAGCATTTT.

This clonotype was found many times. V is TRBV5-1 and J is TRBJ1-1; 7 positions agree with TRBD1. The CDR3 has 17 amino acids. Germline-derived CDR1 and CDR2 are SGHRS and YFSETQ. Germline trimming cut 1 base from V and 0 bases from J; bases unmatched to any gene: 9. CDR3 DNA sequence: TGCGCCAGCAGCTTGTACGGGGACAGTCTAATGAACACTGAAGCTTTCTTT. It codes for CASSLYGDSLMNTEAFF.

This clonotype was picked up many times. The genes are TRBV20-1 and TRBJ2-1, with TRBD2 identical over 8 bases. This CDR3 is 16 amino acids long. Germline values: CDR1 DFQATT, CDR2 SNEGSKA (reference sequence). The J segment lost 0 bases and the V segment lost 6 bases, leaving 10 bases of the junction unmatched. Here the CDR3 DNA reads TGCAGTGCCAATTCTCAGCGGGGGAGCTCCTACAATGAGCAGTTCTTC. The encoded protein is CSANSQRGSSYNEQFF.

This clonotype was found many times. The junction departs from the called germline gene at one end, perhaps through a read error. The CDR3 sequence: CARSGRANSPLHF. CDR3 coding DNA: TGTGCCAGGAGTGGGAGGGCTAATTCACCCCTCCACTTT. The V and J genes are TRBV2 and TRBJ1-6, with D hard to call. Germline V gene data show CDR1 as SNHLY and CDR2 as FYNNEI. This CDR3 comprises 13 residues.

This rearrangement joins TRBV12-3 or TRBV12-4 to TRBJ2-7, with TRBD2 matching 9 bases. J gave up 4 bases and V 2 bases, and 6 bases lay outside the gene matches. The CDR3 spans 15 residues. Here the CDR3 reads CASSLISGGTYEQYF. The CDR3 bases are TGTGCCAGCAGTTTAATAAGCGGGGGGACTTACGAGCAGTACTTC.

About this clonotype: A much larger clone differs from this one at a single base, so this may be a read error. The chain couples TRBV11-2 to TRBJ2-2, with 8 bases aligning to TRBD1. V lost 7 bases to trimming and J lost 2 bases; unmatched junction nucleotides: 6. The CDR3 spans 15 residues. Germline V gene data show CDR1 as SGHAT and CDR2 as FQNNGV. CDR3 DNA sequence: TGTGCCAGCACCAGGACAGGGAGAAACACCGGGGAGCTGTTTTTT. Its protein product is CASTRTGRNTGELFF.

In this sample, this clonotype turned up many times. V and J are TRBV5-6 and TRBJ1-2; possibly TRBD1 for D (6 bases). CDR3 length equals 18 residues. CDR1 and CDR2 (germline): SGHDT, YYEEEE. Between the trimmed V and J ends, which lost 2 bases and 3 bases, there was a span of 23 bases. CDR3 DNA: TGTGCCAGCAGCTTAGGGTCACGGGGGCGGCCTCGGGACTATGGCTACACCTTC. Its translation is CASSLGSRGRPRDYGYTF.

This clonotype came up many times. The rearrangement joins TRBV7-2 to TRBJ2-2, with D perhaps matching TRBD2 (7 bases). CDR3 length: 18 amino acids. Germline CDR1 and CDR2: SGHTA and FQGNSA. V lost 5 bases and J 5 bases, leaving 24 bases between the germline ends. The CDR3, as DNA: TGTGCCAGCAGCCACCCGGAGCGAGGGGGGGCTCGGACCGGGGAGCTGTTTTTT. This encodes CASSHPERGGARTGELFF.

Ten or more counts support this clonotype. The chain carries TRBV5-6 and TRBJ2-1, with D hard to call. The CDR3 has 14 residues. V was clipped by 0 bases and J by 1 base, with 5 bases between them. Germline CDR1 is SGHDT and CDR2 is YYEEEE. Written as DNA, the CDR3 is TGTGCCAGCAGCTTGGCCCATTCCTACAATGAGCAGTTCTTC. Protein sequence: CASSLAHSYNEQFF.

The rearrangement joins TRBV24-1 to TRBJ2-2; D remains ambiguous. CDR3 length equals 13 residues. Germline assignment: CDR1 KGHDR and CDR2 SFDVKD. Deletions cut 4 bases from V and 3 bases from J, with 5 bases between. The DNA of the CDR3 is TGTGCCACCAGTGACCGCTACACCGGGGAGCTGTTTTTT. This gives the protein CATSDRYTGELFF.

This clonotype was observed at least ten times. The chain is built from TRBV29-1 and TRBJ2-7; weak D call: TRBD1 (6 bases). CDR1 and CDR2 (germline): SQVTM, ANQGSEA. V gave up 6 bases and J gave up 3 bases, with 12 bases separating them. The CDR3 runs to 12 residues. CDR3 loop: CSVAGTYYEQYF. DNA of the CDR3: TGCAGCGTGGCCGGGACATACTACGAGCAGTACTTC.

This clonotype has ten or more counts. V gene TRBV4-3 combines with J gene TRBJ2-1; TRBD2 matches 9 bases. The J segment lost 5 bases and the V segment lost 1 base, leaving 9 bases of the junction unmatched. This CDR3 has 17 residues. Germline CDR1 is LGHNA and CDR2 is YSLEER. The CDR3 region has the DNA TGCGCCAGCAGCCAAGTAGGCTCGGGACTAGCCGACAATGAGCAGTTCTTC. Translated, it gives CASSQVGSGLADNEQFF.

This clonotype came up many times. The rearrangement joins TRBV15 to TRBJ1-6; no clear D gene. CDR3 size: 14 residues. Trimming left V 1 base short and J 8 bases short, with 9 bases between. In germline, CDR1 is LNHNV, CDR2 YYDKDF (reference sequence). In nucleotides, the CDR3 is TGTGCCACCAGCAGAGTGGCCCGGGATTCACCCCTCCACTTT. It encodes CATSRVARDSPLHF.

This clonotype was picked up many times. The gene calls are TRBV9 and TRBJ2-3; D uncertain. Deletions cut 0 bases from V and 8 bases from J, with 4 bases between. This CDR3 contains 11 residues. The germline V gene has CDR1 SGDLS and CDR2 YYNGEE. The CDR3 is CASSVDSTQYF. The CDR3 DNA reads as TGTGCCAGCAGCGTAGACAGTACGCAGTATTTT.

On this clonotype itself: This may arise from a read error, as a much more abundant clone is one base away. The genes are TRBV12-3 or TRBV12-4 and TRBJ2-7; D may correspond to TRBD1 or TRBD2 (5 bases each). Trimming pared 10 bases from V and 3 bases from J, leaving 10 bases between. This CDR3 contains 11 residues. CDR3: CANRRHYEQYF. The CDR3 region has the DNA TGTGCCAACAGGAGGCACTACGAGCAGTACTTC.